This T cell receptor beta chain was sequenced during a study of blood T cell dynamics during melanoma immunotherapy. Profiling relied on immunoSEQ multiplex PCR, and the TCRdb table lists in-frame clones only, not all of them. This table has about 7,000 clones, about 80% appearing once. Trimming pared 4 bases from V and 0 bases from J, leaving 16 bases between. The CDR3 extends over 16 amino acids. The time point is: pre-treatment baseline. Blood was drawn before treatment and at week 3 after checkpoint blockade. The chain carries TRBV23-1 and TRBJ2-7; D remains ambiguous. TRBV23-1 counts as an open reading frame of uncertain function. This sequence was found in a human donor with melanoma. The material was blood, obtained from a patient treated with checkpoint blockade. CDR3 DNA sequence: TGCGCCAGCAGTCCCCCGAGGCAGTACTTCTCCTACGAGCAGTACTTC. Amino acid sequence: CASSPPRQYFSYEQYF.